A selection of T cell receptor beta chains follows, all from one sample in a study of OX40 agonist ivuxolimab in advanced cancers. Sequenced by immunoSEQ multiplex PCR; TCRdb stores in-frame clones only, minus some. The sample has approximately 10,000 clones, less than 65% seen once; the top ten hold 46%. The specimen was CD4+ or CD8+ T cells sorted from blood, collected in a trial of the OX40 agonist ivuxolimab. These receptors came from an adult with an advanced solid tumor such as melanoma, head and neck, liver or kidney cancer. The CDR3 runs from the conserved cysteine through the conserved F or W. Each record gives: V gene, J gene, D gene, clone size, CDR3 DNA, CDR3 protein. The D gene is left open where the match is weak. Clone sizes are given selectively: once, few, many, or a class where the clone is expanded.

>TRBV7-9|TRBJ2-7|TRBD1|-
TGTGCCAGCAGCCGAACACCCGGGACAGGGTCCCACTACGAGCAGTACTTC
CASSRTPGTGSHYEQYF
>TRBV4-1|TRBJ1-5|-|-
TGCGCCAGCAGCCTAAGGGTTGACCTTAGCAATCAGCCCCAGCATTTT
CASSLRVDLSNQPQHF
>TRBV7-9|TRBJ2-5|TRBD2|medium-sized
TGTGCCAGCAGCCCTCCCCTAGCGGGAGAAGAGACCCAGTACTTC
CASSPPLAGEETQYF
>TRBV14|TRBJ2-3|TRBD1|-
TGTGCCAGCAGCCCGCGGGACAGGGTCTACACAGATACGCAGTATTTT
CASSPRDRVYTDTQYF
>TRBV15|TRBJ1-6|TRBD1|-
TGTGCCACCAGCAATCCGCCACAGGGGGCTTATTCACCCCTCCACTTT
CATSNPPQGAYSPLHF
>TRBV19|TRBJ2-7|TRBD2|few
TGTGCCAGTAGGCAGGATAGCGGGACGACATTTCCTTACGAGCAGTACTTC
CASRQDSGTTFPYEQYF
>TRBV2|TRBJ1-2|-|-
TGTGCCAGCAGTGATCCTACAGGCTCCCCTTTCCTTAACTATGGCTACACCTTC
CASSDPTGSPFLNYGYTF
>TRBV4-1|TRBJ1-4|-|-
TGCGCCAGCAGCCAAAGGGGGGGCGGCGTGGCTAATGAAAAACTGTTTTTT
CASSQRGGGVANEKLFF
>TRBV7-9|TRBJ2-7|-|-
TGTGCCAGCAGCTTAGAACGGACCTACGAGCAGTACTTC
CASSLERTYEQYF
>TRBV10-1|TRBJ1-1|-|-
TGCGCCAGCAGTGAGTCGATGGGAATGAACACTGAAGCTTTCTTT
CASSESMGMNTEAFF
>TRBV27|TRBJ1-3|-|-
TGTGCCAGCTCCCCCCGTGGAGGGTCTGGAAACACCATATATTTT
CASSPRGGSGNTIYF
>TRBV7-9|TRBJ2-7|TRBD2|-
TGTGCCAGCAGCTCCGGGAGGGAGGGCTACGAGCAGTACTTC
CASSSGREGYEQYF
>TRBV15|TRBJ1-4|-|few
TGTGCCACCGAACCCAGTATTGCAACTAATGAAAAACTGTTTTTT
CATEPSIATNEKLFF
>TRBV4-2|TRBJ1-1|-|few
TGTGCCAGCAGCTCAGTGGAGGGGATGAACACTGAAGCTTTCTTT
CASSSVEGMNTEAFF
>TRBV27|TRBJ1-4|TRBD1|-
TGTGCCAGCAGACGGACAGGGGGCCGAGAAAAACTGTTTTTT
CASRRTGGREKLFF
>TRBV6-5|TRBJ1-2|TRBD1|-
TGTGCCAGCAGTTGGGGGGACAGTAATAACTATGGCTACACCTTC
CASSWGDSNNYGYTF
>TRBV27|TRBJ2-7|-|once
TGTGCCAGCACTCCTCCCAGCGCCGGATTTCCCTACGAGCAGTACTTC
CASTPPSAGFPYEQYF
>TRBV18|TRBJ2-1|-|few
TGTGCCAGCTCCGATCCCATGGAGCACAATGAGCAGTTCTTC
CASSDPMEHNEQFF